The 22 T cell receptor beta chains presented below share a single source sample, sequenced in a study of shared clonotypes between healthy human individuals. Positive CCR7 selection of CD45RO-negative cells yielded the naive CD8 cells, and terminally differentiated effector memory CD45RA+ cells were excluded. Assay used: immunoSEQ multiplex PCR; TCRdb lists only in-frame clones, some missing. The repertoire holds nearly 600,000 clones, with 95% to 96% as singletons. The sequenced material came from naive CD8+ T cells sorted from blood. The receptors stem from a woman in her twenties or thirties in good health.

CDR3 sequence (DNA): TGTGCCAGCAGCCAATTCGAGTCAGCTGGGGCCAACGTCCTGACTTTC. Encoded protein: CASSQFESAGANVLTF. The rearrangement joins TRBV14 to TRBJ2-6, with D unresolved. The V gene's germline CDR1 is SGHDN and CDR2 FVKESK. The CDR3 consists of 16 residues. V lost 2 bases and J lost 2, with 10 bases in between.

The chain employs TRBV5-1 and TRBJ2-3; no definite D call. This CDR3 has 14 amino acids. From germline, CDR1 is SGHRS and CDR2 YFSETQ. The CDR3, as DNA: TGCAATCTGGCCCAGACCAACGGAGCAGATACGCAGTATTTT. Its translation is CNLAQTNGADTQYF.

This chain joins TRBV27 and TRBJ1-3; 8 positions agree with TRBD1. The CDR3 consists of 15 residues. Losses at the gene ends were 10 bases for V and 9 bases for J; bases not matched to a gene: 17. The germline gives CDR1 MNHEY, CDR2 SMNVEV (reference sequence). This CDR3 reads CATSPSTGVLGTIYF. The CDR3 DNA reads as TGTGCCACCTCCCCCTCGACAGGGGTGTTGGGCACCATATATTTT.

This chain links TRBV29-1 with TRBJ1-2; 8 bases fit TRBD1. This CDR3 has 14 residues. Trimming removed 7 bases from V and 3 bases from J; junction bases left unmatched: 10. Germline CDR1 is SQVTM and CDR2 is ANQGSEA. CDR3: CSAKGQGRDYGYTF. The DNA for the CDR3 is TGCAGCGCCAAAGGACAGGGCAGAGACTATGGCTACACCTTC.

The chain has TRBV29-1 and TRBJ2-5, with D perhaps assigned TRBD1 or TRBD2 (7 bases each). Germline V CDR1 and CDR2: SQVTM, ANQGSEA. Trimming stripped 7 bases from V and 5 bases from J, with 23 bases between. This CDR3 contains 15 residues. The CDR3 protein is CSAQGGTTIEETQYF. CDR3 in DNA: TGCAGCGCCCAGGGGGGGACCACGATCGAGGAGACCCAGTACTTC.

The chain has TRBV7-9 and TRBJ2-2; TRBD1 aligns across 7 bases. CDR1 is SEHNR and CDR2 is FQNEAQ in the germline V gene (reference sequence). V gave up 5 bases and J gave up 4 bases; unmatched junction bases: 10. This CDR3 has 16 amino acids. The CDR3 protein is CASSNPDRAFTGELFF. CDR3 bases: TGTGCCAGCAGCAACCCTGACAGGGCATTCACCGGGGAGCTGTTTTTT.

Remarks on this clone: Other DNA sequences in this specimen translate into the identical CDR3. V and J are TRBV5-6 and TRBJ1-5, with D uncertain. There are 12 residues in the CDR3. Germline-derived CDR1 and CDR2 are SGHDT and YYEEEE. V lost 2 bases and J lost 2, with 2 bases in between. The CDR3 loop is CASSLGNQPQHF. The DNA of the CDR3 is TGTGCCAGCAGCTTAGGCAATCAGCCCCAGCATTTT.

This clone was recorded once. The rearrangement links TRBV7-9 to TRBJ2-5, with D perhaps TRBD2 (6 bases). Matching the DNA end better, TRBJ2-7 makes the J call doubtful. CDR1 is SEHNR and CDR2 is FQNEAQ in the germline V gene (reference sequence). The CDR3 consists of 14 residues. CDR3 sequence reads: CASSLLRENYEQYF. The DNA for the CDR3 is TGTGCCAGCAGCCTCCTTCGGGAGAACTACGAGCAGTACTTC.

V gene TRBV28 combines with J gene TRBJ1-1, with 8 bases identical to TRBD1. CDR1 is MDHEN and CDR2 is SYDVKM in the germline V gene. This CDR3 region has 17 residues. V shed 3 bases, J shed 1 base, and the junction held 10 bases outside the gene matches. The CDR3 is CASSFPSGQGQNTEAFF. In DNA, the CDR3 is TGTGCCAGCAGTTTCCCGAGTGGACAGGGTCAGAACACTGAAGCTTTCTTT.

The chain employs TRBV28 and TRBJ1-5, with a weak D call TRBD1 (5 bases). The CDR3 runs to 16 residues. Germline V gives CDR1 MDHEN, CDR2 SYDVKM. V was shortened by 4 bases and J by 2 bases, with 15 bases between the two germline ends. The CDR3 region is CASSSDNYGGNQPQHF. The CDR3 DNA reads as TGTGCCAGCAGTTCGGACAACTACGGGGGCAATCAGCCCCAGCATTTT.

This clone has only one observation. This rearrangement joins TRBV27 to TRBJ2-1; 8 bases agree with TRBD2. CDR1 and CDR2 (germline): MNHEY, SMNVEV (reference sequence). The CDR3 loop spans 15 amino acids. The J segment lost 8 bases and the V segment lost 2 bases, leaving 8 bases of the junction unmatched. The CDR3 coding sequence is TGTGCCAGCAGTTTAAGCAGGAGCGGGAGTTATGAGCAGTTCTTC. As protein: CASSLSRSGSYEQFF.

CDR3 DNA: TGTGCCAGCAGCCATGGCCTAGCGGGAGGATGGGGTTACGAGCAGTACTTC. Its protein product is CASSHGLAGGWGYEQYF. The gene calls are TRBV14 and TRBJ2-7; 11 bases line up with TRBD2. V lost 3 bases to trimming and J lost 4 bases; unmatched junction nucleotides: 11. This CDR3 is built from 17 residues. In germline, CDR1 is SGHDN, CDR2 FVKESK.

CDR3 residues: CASSETGGSYNEQFF. The CDR3 DNA sequence: TGTGCCAGCAGCGAAACAGGGGGCTCCTACAATGAGCAGTTCTTC. The chain employs TRBV5-4 and TRBJ2-1; TRBD1 agrees at 8 bases. The CDR3 is 15 amino acids. J was trimmed by 0 bases and V by 4 bases; bases with no gene match: 3. Per germline, CDR1 SGHNT and CDR2 YYREEE (reference sequence).

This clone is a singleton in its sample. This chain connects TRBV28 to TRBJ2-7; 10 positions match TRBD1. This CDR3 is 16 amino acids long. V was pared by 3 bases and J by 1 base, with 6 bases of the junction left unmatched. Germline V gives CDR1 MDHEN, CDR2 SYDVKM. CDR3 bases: TGTGCCAGCAGTTTTCCCCGGGACAGGGGATCCTACGAGCAGTACTTC. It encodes CASSFPRDRGSYEQYF.

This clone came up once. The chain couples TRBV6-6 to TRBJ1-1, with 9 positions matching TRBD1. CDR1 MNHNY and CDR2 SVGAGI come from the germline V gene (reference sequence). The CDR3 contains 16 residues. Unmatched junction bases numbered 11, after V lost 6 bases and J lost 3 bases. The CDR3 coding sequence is TGTGCCAGCAGATCTTCCCCGGGACAGGGATACACTGAAGCTTTCTTT. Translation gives CASRSSPGQGYTEAFF.

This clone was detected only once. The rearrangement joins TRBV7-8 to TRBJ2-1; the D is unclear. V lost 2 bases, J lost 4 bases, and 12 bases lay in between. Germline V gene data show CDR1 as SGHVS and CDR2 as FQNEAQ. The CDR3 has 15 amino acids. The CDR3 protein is CASSLRAGQYNEQFF. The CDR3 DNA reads TGTGCCAGCAGCTTACGGGCAGGTCAATACAATGAGCAGTTCTTC.

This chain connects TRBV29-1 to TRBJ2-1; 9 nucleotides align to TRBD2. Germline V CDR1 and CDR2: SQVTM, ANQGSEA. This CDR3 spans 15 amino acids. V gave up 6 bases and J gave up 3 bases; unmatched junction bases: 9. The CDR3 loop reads CSVAGGTSIYNEQFF. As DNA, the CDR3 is TGCAGCGTAGCCGGTGGGACTAGCATCTACAATGAGCAGTTCTTC.

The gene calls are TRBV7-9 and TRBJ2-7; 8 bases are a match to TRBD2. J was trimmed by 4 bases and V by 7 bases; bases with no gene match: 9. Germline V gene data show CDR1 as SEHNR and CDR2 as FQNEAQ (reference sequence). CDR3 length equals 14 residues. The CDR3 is CASTGERERYEQYF. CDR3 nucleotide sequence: TGTGCCAGCACTGGGGAGCGGGAGAGGTACGAGCAGTACTTC. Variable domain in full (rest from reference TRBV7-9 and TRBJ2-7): DTGVSQNPRHKITKRGQNVTFRCDPISEHNRLYWYRQTLGQGPEFLTYFQNEAQLEKSRLLSDRFSAERPKGSFSTLEIQRTEQGDSAMYLCASTGERERYEQYFGPGTRLTVT.

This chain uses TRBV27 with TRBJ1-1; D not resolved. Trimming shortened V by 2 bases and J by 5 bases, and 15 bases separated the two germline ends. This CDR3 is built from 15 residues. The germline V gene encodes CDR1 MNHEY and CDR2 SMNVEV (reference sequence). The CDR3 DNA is TGTGCCAGCAGTTTAATAGTCGGGGAACAAACTGAAGCTTTCTTT. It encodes CASSLIVGEQTEAFF.

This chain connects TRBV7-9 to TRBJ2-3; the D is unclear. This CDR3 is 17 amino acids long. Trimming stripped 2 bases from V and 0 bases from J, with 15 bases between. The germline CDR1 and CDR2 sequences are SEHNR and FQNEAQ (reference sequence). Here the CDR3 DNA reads TGTGCCAGCAGCTTAAAAGACGGACCAATGAGCACAGATACGCAGTATTTT. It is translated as CASSLKDGPMSTDTQYF.

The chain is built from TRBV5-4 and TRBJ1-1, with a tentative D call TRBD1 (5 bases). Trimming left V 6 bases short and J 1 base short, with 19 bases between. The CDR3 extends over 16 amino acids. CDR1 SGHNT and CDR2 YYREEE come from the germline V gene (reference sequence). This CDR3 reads CASTLAPGRENTEAFF. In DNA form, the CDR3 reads TGTGCCAGCACTCTAGCCCCGGGACGGGAGAACACTGAAGCTTTCTTT.

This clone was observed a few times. The CDR3: CASSRDRGRLDYGYTF. The DNA of the CDR3 is TGTGCCAGTAGTAGGGACAGGGGGCGACTCGACTATGGCTACACCTTC. This sequence joins TRBV19 and TRBJ1-2; 12 bases align to TRBD1. V was clipped by 4 bases and J by 3 bases; unmatched bases: 6. Germline V lookup: CDR1 LNHDA, CDR2 SQIVND (reference sequence). This CDR3 region has 16 residues.